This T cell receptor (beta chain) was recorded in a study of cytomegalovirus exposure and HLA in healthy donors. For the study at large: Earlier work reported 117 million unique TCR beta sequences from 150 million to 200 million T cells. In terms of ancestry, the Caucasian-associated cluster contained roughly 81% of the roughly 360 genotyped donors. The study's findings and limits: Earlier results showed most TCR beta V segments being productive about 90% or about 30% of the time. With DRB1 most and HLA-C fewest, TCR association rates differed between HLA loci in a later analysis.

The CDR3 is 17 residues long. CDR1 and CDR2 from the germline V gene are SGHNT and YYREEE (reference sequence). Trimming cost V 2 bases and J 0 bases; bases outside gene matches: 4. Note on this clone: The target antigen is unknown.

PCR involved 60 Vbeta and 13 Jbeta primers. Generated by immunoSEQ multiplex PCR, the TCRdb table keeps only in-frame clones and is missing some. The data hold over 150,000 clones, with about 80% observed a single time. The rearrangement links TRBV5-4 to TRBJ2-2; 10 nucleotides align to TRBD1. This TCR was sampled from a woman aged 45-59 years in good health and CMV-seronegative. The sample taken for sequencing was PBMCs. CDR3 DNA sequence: TGTGCCAGCAGCTTCCCGGACAGGGGGTCGAACACCGGGGAGCTGTTTTTT. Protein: CASSFPDRGSNTGELFF.